The clone carrying this TCR beta chain was found many times. Its antigen remains unidentified. The entry originates in a study of prognosis after radiotherapy for stage I lung cancer. Study as a whole: The study included approximately 14 patients with newly diagnosed primary stage I lung tumors and five or six with oligometastatic NSCLC after surgical resection of the primary tumor. Regarding the study as a whole: Reportedly, metastasis status was linked to differences in TRBV and TRBJ usage frequencies.

Two-round multiplex PCR, the amplification method, yielded TCR beta CDR3 from genomic DNA. Primers specific to each TRBV and TRBJ gene were used in first-round PCR. Via MiXCR, TCRdb re-called the multiplex PCR reads, giving one row per CDR3 protein. The sample consists of 59,000 or so distinct CDR3 sequences, more than 25% of them appearing once. At each of two time points, around 6 milliliters of venous blood were taken. The clonotype was recovered from a donor aged 50 or older with non-small cell lung cancer. The specimen was PBMCs, collected before or after stereotactic body radiation therapy (not recorded which).

CDR3 bases: TGTGCCAGCAGCCATAACACCCTGAATGAGCAGTTCTTC. Amino acid sequence: CASSHNTLNEQFF. The rearrangement uses TRBV11-2 and TRBJ2-1; D remains ambiguous. The germline gives CDR1 SGHAT, CDR2 FQNNGV. V was shortened by 5 bases and J by 7 bases, with 12 bases between the two germline ends. The length of the CDR3 is 13 residues.